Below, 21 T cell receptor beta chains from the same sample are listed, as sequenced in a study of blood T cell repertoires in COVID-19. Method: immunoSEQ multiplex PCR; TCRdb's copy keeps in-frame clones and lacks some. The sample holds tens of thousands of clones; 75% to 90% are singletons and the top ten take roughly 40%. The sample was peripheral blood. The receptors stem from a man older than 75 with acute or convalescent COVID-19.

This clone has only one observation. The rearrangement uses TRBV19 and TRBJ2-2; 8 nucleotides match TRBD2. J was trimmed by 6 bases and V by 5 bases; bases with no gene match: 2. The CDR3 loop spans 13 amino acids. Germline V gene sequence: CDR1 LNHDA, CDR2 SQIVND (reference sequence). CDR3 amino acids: CASSPGGAGELFF. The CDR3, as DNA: TGTGCCAGTAGTCCGGGAGGGGCCGGGGAGCTGTTTTTT. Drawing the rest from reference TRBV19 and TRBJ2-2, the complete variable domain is DGGITQSPKYLFRKEGQNVTLSCEQNLNHDAMYWYRQDPGQGLRLIYYSQIVNDFQKGDIAEGYSVSREKKESFPLTVTSAQKNPTAFYLCASSPGGAGELFFGEGSRLTVL.

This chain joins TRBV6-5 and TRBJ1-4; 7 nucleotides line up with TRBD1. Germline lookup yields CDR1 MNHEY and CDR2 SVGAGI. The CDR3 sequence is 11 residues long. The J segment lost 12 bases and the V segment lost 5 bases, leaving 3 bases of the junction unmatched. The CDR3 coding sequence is TGTGCCAGCAGTCTCGGGACAGAACTGTTTTTT. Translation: CASSLGTELFF.

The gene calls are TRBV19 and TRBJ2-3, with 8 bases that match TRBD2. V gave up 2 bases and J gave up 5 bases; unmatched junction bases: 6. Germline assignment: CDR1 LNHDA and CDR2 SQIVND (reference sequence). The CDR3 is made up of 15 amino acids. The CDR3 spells CASSITGGWIDTQYF. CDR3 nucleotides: TGTGCCAGTAGTATAACGGGAGGGTGGATAGATACGCAGTATTTT.

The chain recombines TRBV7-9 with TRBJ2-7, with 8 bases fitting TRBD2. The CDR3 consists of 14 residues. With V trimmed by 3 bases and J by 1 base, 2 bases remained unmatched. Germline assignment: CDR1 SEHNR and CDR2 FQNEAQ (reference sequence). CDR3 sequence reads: CASSFSGGSYEQYF. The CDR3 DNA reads TGTGCCAGCAGCTTCAGCGGGGGTTCCTACGAGCAGTACTTC.

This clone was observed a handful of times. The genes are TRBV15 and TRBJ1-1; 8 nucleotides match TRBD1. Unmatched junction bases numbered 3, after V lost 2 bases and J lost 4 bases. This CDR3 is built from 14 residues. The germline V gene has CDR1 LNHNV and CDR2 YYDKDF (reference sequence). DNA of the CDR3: TGTGCCACCAGCAGATCCAGGGGGCTCACTGAAGCTTTCTTT. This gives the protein CATSRSRGLTEAFF.

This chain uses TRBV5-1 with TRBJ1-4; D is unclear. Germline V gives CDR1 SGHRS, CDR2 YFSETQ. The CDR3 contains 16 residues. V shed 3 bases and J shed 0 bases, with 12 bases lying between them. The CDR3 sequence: CASSSAGGATNEKLFF. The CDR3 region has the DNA TGCGCCAGCAGCTCTGCCGGCGGTGCAACTAATGAAAAACTGTTTTTT. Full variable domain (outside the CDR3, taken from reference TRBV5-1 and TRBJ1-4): KAGVTQTPRYLIKTRGQQVTLSCSPISGHRSVSWYQQTPGQGLQFLFEYFSETQRNKGNFPGRFSGRQFSNSRSEMNVSTLELGDSALYLCASSSAGGATNEKLFFGSGTQLSVL.

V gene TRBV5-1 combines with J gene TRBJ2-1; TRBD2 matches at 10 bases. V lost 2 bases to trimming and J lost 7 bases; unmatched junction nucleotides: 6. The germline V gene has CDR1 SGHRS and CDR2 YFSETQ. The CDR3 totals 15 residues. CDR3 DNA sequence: TGCGCCAGCAGCTTAGCTAGCGGGAGTTGGAATGAGCAGTTCTTC. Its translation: CASSLASGSWNEQFF.

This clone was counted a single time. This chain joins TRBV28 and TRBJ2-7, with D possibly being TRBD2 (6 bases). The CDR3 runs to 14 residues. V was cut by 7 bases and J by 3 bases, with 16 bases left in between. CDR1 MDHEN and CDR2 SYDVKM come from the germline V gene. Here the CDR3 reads CASMGGPPSYEQYF. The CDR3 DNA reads TGTGCCAGCATGGGGGGACCCCCTAGCTACGAGCAGTACTTC.

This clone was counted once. The CDR3, as DNA: TGTGCCAGCAGCCAGACAGGGGTGGCAGCTTTCTTT. It specifies CASSQTGVAAFF. The rearrangement links TRBV7-2 to TRBJ1-1; 8 bases map to TRBD1. The CDR3 is 12 residues long. The germline gives CDR1 SGHTA, CDR2 FQGNSA. V lost 5 bases, J lost 10 bases, and 6 bases stayed unmatched.

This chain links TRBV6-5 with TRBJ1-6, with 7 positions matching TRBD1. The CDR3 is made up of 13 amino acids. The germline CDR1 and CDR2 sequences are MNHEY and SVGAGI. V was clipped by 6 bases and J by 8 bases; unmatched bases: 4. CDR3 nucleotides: TGTGCCAGCAGGTCCACAGGGGATTCACCCCTCCACTTT. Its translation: CASRSTGDSPLHF.

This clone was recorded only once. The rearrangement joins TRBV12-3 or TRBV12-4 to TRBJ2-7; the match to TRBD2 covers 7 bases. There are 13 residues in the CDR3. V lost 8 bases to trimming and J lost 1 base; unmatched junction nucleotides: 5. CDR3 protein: CASESGESYEQYF. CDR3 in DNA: TGTGCCAGCGAAAGCGGGGAATCCTACGAGCAGTACTTC.

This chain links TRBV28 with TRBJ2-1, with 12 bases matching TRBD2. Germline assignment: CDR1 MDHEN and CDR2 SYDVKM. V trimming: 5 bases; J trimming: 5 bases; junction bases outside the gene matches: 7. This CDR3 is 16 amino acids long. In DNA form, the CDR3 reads TGTGCCAGCAGTACCCGGACTAGCGGGAAGGACAATGAGCAGTTCTTC. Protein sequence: CASSTRTSGKDNEQFF.

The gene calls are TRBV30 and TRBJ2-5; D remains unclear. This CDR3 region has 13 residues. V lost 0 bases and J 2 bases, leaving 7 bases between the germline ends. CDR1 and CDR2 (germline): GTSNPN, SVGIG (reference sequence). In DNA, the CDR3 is TGTGCCTGGAGTGTGCAGGCACAAGAGACCCAGTACTTC. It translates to CAWSVQAQETQYF.

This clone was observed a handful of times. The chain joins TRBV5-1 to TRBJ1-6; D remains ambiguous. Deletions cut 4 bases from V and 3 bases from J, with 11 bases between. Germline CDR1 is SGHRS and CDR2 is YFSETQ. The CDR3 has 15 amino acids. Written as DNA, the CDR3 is TGCGCCAGCAGCGACGCAGGAAACTATAATTCACCCCTCCACTTT. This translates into CASSDAGNYNSPLHF.

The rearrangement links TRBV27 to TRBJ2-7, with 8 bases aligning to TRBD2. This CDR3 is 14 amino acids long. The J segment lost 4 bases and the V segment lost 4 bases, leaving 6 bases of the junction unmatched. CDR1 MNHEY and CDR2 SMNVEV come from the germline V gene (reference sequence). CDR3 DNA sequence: TGTGCCAGCAGTTGGGCTAGCGGGTTGTACGAGCAGTACTTC. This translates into CASSWASGLYEQYF.

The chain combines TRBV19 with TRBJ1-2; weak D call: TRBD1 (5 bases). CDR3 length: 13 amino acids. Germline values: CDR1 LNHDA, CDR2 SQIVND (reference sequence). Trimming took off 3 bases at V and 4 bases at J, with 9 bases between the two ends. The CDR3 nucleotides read TGTGCCAGTAGTATGCGGGGACGCTATGGCTACACCTTC. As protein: CASSMRGRYGYTF.

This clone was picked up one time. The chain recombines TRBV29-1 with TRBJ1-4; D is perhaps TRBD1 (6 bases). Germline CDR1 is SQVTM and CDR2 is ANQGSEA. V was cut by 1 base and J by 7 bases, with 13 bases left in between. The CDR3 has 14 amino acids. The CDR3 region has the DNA TGCAGCGTTGAAGCCACAGGGTTCGGTGAAAAACTGTTTTTT. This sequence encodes CSVEATGFGEKLFF.

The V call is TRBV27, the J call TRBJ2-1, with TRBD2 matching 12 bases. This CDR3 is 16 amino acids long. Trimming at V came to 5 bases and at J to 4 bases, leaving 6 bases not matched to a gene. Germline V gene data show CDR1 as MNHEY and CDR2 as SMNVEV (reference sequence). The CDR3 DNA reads TGTGCCAGCAGTCCTCGGACTAGCGGGGCTTACAATGAGCAGTTCTTC. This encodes CASSPRTSGAYNEQFF.

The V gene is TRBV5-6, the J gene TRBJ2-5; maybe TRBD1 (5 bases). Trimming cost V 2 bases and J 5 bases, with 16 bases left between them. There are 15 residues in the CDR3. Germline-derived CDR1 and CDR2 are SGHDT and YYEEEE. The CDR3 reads CASSLHRYGQETQYF. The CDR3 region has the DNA TGTGCCAGCAGCTTACACAGGTACGGGCAGGAGACCCAGTACTTC.

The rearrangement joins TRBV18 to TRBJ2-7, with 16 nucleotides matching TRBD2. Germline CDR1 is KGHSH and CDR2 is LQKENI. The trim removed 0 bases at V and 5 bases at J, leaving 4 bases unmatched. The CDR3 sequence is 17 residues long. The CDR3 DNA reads TGTGCCAGCTCACCACCGGGACTAGCGGGAGGGAGCCACGAGCAGTACTTC. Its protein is CASSPPGLAGGSHEQYF.

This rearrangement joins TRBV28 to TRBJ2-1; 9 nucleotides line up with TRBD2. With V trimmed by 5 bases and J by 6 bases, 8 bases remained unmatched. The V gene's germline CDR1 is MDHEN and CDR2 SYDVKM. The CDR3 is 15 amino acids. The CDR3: CASSPWSSGTNEQFF. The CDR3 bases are TGTGCCAGCAGTCCCTGGTCTAGCGGGACCAATGAGCAGTTCTTC.